The 10 T cell receptor beta chains listed next were all sequenced from one sample in a study of T cells in Graves' hyperthyroidism and ophthalmopathy. RNA transcripts were the template for amplifying TCR beta CDR3 regions. HTBI primers were used for first-round RT-PCR of the TCR CDR3. One entry per CDR3 protein, called by TCRdb with MiXCR from the multiplex PCR reads. The sample shows 95,000 to 110,000 distinct CDR3 sequences, about 15% of them seen only once. The specimen sequenced was blood. The receptors stem from a woman between 45 and 60 years old with Graves' hyperthyroidism.

In its sample, this clonotype was seen many times. This sequence joins TRBV29-1 and TRBJ2-1, with 12 bases aligning to TRBD2. With 6 bases clipped from V and 8 bases from J, the junction kept 8 bases outside the gene matches. This CDR3 comprises 14 residues. Germline lookup yields CDR1 SQVTM and CDR2 ANQGSEA. In DNA form, the CDR3 reads TGCAGCGTCCTAGCGGGAGGGGGTCTGGATGAGCAGTTCTTC. Translation gives CSVLAGGGLDEQFF.

Regarding this clonotype: This may stem from a read error, because a much larger clone lies one nucleotide away. CDR3 sequence reads: CASGGTGGRTEAFF. The CDR3 DNA sequence: TGTGCCAGCGGGGGGACAGGGGGCCGCACTGAAGCTTTCTTT. The chain couples TRBV7-9 to TRBJ1-1; 12 nucleotides agree with TRBD1. Trimming cost V 8 bases and J 4 bases; bases outside gene matches: 5. The CDR3 totals 14 residues. Germline V CDR1 and CDR2: SEHNR, FQNEAQ (reference sequence).

In its sample, this clonotype was seen many times. The gene calls are TRBV3-1 and TRBJ2-6; no clear D. This CDR3 region has 15 residues. V lost 3 bases and J lost 0, with 6 bases in between. Germline lookup yields CDR1 LGHDT and CDR2 YNNKEL (reference sequence). The CDR3 here is CASSHRSSGANVLTF. As DNA, the CDR3 is TGTGCCAGCAGCCATAGGTCCTCTGGGGCCAACGTCCTGACTTTC.

Ten or more counts support this clonotype. V and J are TRBV7-3 and TRBJ2-5; 7 bases align to TRBD2. The CDR3 is 16 amino acids. In germline, CDR1 is SGHTA, CDR2 FQGTGA. The junction had 14 bases not matched to a gene; V was cut back by 5 bases and J by 5 bases. The CDR3 sequence: CASSLRGGGSSETQYF. The DNA of the CDR3 is TGTGCCAGCAGCCTCCGGGGAGGCGGGAGTTCGGAGACCCAGTACTTC.

The sample holds many counts of this clonotype. The chain has TRBV5-1 and TRBJ2-1; a possible D gene is TRBD2 (6 bases). Germline CDR1 SGHRS, CDR2 YFSETQ. The CDR3 totals 14 residues. With 4 bases removed from V and 6 bases from J, the gap between germline ends came to 14 bases. CDR3 DNA: TGCGCCAGCAGCCTCGGCTGGGGAGGCAATGAGCAGTTCTTC. Its translation: CASSLGWGGNEQFF.

V gene TRBV29-1 combines with J gene TRBJ1-1; D possibly corresponds to TRBD1 (5 bases). The V and J ends lost 5 bases and 5 bases respectively, with 18 bases between them. The CDR3 length is 14 residues. Germline loops: CDR1 SQVTM, CDR2 ANQGSEA. The CDR3 protein is CSVQRWRDGTEAFF. The CDR3 DNA is TGCAGCGTTCAACGGTGGAGGGACGGGACTGAAGCTTTCTTT.

This clonotype was found a few times. The DNA of the CDR3 is TGCGCCAGCAGCCCCATCTGGACAGGGGACTCACCCCTCCACTTT. Protein: CASSPIWTGDSPLHF. The chain links TRBV4-1 to TRBJ1-6, with 9 bases lining up with TRBD1. The CDR3 length is 15 residues. The germline gives CDR1 MGHRA, CDR2 YSYEKL. The V segment lost 4 bases and the J segment 10 bases; nucleotides outside the gene matches: 8.

The rearrangement links TRBV4-2 to TRBJ1-4, with no clear D. Germline V gives CDR1 LGHNA, CDR2 YNFKEQ. The V and J ends lost 0 bases and 2 bases respectively, with 13 bases between them. The CDR3 sequence is 17 residues long. DNA of the CDR3: TGTGCCAGCAGCCAAGACGGCGCCCGCAGCACTAATGAAAAACTGTTTTTT. This codes for CASSQDGARSTNEKLFF.

This clonotype was detected many times. The chain links TRBV7-8 to TRBJ2-5; 11 bases agree with TRBD2. V lost 5 bases to trimming and J lost 2 bases; unmatched junction nucleotides: 7. The CDR3 is 16 amino acids. Germline V lookup: CDR1 SGHVS, CDR2 FQNEAQ. The CDR3 DNA reads TGTGCCAGCAGCCCACAAGGACTAGCGGGTCAAGAGACCCAGTACTTC. It is translated as CASSPQGLAGQETQYF.

Many counts were recorded for this clonotype. This chain uses TRBV12-3 or TRBV12-4 with TRBJ2-5; 8 nucleotides line up with TRBD1. This CDR3 spans 13 amino acids. Trimming took 4 bases from V and 3 from J; bases not matched to a gene: 1. DNA for the CDR3: TGTGCCAGCAGTTGGACAGGGAAAGAGACCCAGTACTTC. It codes for CASSWTGKETQYF.